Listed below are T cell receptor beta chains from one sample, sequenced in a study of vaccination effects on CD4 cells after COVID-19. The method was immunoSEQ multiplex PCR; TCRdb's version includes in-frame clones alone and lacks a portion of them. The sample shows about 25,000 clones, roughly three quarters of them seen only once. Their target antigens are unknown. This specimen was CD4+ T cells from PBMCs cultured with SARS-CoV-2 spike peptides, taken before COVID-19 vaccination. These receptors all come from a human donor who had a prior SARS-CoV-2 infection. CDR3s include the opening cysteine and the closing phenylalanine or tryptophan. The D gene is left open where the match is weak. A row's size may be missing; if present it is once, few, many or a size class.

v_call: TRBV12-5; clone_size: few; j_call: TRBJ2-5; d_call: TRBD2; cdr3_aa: CASGLGLAGGEETQYF; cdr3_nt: TGTGCTAGTGGTCTTGGACTAGCGGGAGGTGAAGAGACCCAGTACTTC
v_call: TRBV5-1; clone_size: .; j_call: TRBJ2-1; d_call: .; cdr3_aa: CASSSPDSPYNEQFF; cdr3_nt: TGCGCCAGCAGTTCACCGGACTCCCCTTACAATGAGCAGTTCTTC
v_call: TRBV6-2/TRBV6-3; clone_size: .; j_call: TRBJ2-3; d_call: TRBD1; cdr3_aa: CASSNQGARDTQYF; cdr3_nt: TGTGCCAGCAGCAACCAGGGGGCGAGGGATACGCAGTATTTT
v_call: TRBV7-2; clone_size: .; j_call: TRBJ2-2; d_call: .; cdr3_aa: CASSPRFGELFF; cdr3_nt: TGTGCCAGCAGCCCCCGTTTCGGGGAGCTGTTTTTT
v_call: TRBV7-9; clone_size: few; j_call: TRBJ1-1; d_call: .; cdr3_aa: CASSLSLPVPTEAFF; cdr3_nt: TGTGCCAGCAGCTTAAGCTTGCCGGTGCCCACTGAAGCTTTCTTT
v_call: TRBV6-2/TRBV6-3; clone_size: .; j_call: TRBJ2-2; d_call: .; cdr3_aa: CASSYLRRQFTGELFF; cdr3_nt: TGTGCCAGCAGTTACCTTCGGCGACAGTTCACCGGGGAGCTGTTTTTT
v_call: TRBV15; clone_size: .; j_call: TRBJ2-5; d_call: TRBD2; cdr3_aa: CATSRDRPGRASGQETQYF; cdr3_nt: TGTGCCACCAGCAGAGATCGACCCGGGAGGGCCTCAGGACAAGAGACCCAGTACTTC
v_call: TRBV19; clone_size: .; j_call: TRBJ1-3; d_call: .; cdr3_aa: CASSILPFGTSGNTIYF; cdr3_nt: TGTGCCAGTAGTATTCTTCCTTTTGGGACGTCTGGAAACACCATATATTTT
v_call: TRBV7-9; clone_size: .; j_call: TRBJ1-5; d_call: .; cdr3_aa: CASSLEWGQPQHF; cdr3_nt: TGTGCCAGCAGCTTAGAATGGGGACAGCCCCAGCATTTT
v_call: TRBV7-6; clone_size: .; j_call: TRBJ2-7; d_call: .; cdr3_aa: CASSQITGQAYEQYF; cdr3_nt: TGTGCCAGCAGCCAAATTACGGGACAAGCCTACGAGCAGTACTTC
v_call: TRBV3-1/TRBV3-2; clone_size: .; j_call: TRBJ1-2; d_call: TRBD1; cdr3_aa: CASSYGQGGWGYGYTF; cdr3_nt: TGTGCCAGCAGCTACGGACAGGGAGGTTGGGGCTATGGCTACACCTTC
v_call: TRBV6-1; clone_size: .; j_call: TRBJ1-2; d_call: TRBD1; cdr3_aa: CASSETGSYDYGYTF; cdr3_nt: TGTGCCAGCAGTGAGACAGGGAGTTACGACTATGGCTACACCTTC
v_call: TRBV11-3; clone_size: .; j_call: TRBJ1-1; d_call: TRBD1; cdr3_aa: CASSSGQGGVNTEAFF; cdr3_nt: TGTGCCAGCAGCTCAGGACAGGGTGGGGTGAACACTGAAGCTTTCTTT
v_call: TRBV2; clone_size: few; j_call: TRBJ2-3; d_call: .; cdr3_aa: CASSQRQSTDTQYF; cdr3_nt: TGTGCCAGCAGCCAAAGACAAAGCACAGATACGCAGTATTTT
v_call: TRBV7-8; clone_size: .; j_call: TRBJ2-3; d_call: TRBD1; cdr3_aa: CASSLLGRGLDLDTQYF; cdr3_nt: TGTGCCAGCAGCTTATTGGGCAGGGGGCTTGATCTCGATACGCAGTATTTT
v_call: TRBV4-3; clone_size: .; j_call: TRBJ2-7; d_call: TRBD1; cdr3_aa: CASSQGRDRGYEQYF; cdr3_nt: TGCGCCAGCAGCCAAGGCCGGGACAGGGGGTACGAGCAGTACTTC
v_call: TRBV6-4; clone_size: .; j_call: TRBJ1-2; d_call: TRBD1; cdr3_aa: CASSDSESATGDYTF; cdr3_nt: TGTGCCAGCAGTGACTCAGAATCCGCGACAGGGGACTACACCTTC
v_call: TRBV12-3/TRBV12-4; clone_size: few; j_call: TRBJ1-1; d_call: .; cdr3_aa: CASSLVENTEAFF; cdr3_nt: TGTGCCAGCAGTTTAGTGGAGAACACTGAAGCTTTCTTT
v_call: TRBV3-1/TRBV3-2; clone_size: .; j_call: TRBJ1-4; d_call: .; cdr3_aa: CASSQDLGGMAEKLFF; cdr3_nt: TGTGCCAGCAGCCAAGATCTGGGGGGGATGGCTGAAAAACTGTTTTTT
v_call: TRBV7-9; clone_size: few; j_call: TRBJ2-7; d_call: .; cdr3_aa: CASSEAGPTGEQYF; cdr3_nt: TGTGCCAGCAGCGAAGCCGGCCCAACGGGGGAGCAGTACTTC
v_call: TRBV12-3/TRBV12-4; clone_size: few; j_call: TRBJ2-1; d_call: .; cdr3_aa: CASNTRVYNEQFF; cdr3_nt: TGTGCCAGCAATACGAGAGTCTACAATGAGCAGTTCTTC
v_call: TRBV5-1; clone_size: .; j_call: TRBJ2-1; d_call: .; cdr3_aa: CASSLGGGAGYNEQFF; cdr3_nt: TGCGCCAGCAGCTTGGGAGGCGGGGCGGGCTACAATGAGCAGTTCTTC
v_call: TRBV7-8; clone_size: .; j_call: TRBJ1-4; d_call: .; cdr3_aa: CASSLGAIAEKLFF; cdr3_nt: TGTGCCAGCAGCCTAGGGGCCATTGCGGAAAAACTGTTTTTT
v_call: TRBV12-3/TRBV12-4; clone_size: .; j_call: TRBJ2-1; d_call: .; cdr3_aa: CASRASSYNEQFF; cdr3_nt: TGTGCCAGCAGAGCTTCCTCCTACAATGAGCAGTTCTTC
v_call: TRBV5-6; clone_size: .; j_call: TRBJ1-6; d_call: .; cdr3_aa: CASSLGAGLGSPLHF; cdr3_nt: TGTGCCAGCAGCTTGGGTGCCGGGTTAGGCTCACCCCTCCACTTT
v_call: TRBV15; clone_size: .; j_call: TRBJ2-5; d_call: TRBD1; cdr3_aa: CATAVGQEKETQYF; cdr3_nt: TGTGCCACCGCTGTGGGACAGGAAAAAGAGACCCAGTACTTC
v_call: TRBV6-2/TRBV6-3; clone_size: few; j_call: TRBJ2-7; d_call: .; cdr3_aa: CASSQGVSGHYEQYF; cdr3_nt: TGTGCCAGCAGCCAGGGGGTTAGCGGCCACTACGAGCAGTACTTC
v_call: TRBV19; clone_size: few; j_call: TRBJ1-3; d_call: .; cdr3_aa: CASSISQAGPSGNTIYF; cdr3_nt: TGTGCCAGTAGTATTTCGCAGGCCGGCCCCTCTGGAAACACCATATATTTT
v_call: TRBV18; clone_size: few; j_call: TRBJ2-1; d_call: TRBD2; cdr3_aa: CASSPQGGSNEQFF; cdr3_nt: TGTGCCAGCTCACCACAGGGCGGGAGCAATGAGCAGTTCTTC